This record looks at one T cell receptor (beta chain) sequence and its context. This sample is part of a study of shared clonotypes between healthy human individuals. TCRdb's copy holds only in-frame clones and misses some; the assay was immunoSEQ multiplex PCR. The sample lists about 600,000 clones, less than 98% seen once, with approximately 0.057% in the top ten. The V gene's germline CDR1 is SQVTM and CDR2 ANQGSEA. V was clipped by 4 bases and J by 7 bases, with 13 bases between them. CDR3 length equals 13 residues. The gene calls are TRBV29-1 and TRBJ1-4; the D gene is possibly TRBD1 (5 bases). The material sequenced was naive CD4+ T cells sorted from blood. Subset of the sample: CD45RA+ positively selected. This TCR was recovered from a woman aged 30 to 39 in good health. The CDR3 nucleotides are TGCAGCGTTGTCGGACCGGGGGGTGAAAAACTGTTTTTT. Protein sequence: CSVVGPGGEKLFF. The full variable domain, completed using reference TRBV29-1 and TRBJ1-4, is SAVISQKPSRDICQRGTSLTIQCQVDSQVTMMFWYRQQPGQSLTLIATANQGSEATYESGFVIDKFPISRPNLTFSTLTVSNMSPEDSSIYLCSVVGPGGEKLFFGSGTQLSVL.